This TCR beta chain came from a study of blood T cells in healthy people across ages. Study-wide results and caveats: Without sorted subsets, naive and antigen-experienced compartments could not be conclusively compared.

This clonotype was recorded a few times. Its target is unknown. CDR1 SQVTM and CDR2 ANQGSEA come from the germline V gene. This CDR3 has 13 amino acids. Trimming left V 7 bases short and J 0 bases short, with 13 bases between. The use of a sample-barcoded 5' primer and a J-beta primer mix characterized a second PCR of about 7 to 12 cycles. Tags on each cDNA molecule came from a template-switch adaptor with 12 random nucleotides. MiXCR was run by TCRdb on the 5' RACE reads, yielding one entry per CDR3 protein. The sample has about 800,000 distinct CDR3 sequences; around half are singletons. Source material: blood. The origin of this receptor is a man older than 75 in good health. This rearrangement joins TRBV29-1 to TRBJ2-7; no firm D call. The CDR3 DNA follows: TGCAGCGCCCTCCTCGGTGGCTCCTACGAGCAGTACTTC. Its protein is CSALLGGSYEQYF.